This entry lists 26 T cell receptor beta chains sequenced from one sample in a study of blood T cell repertoires in COVID-19. This table comes from immunoSEQ multiplex PCR, and its TCRdb copy is limited to in-frame clones, with some not included. The sample comprises about 240,000 clones, roughly 90% of which are singletons, and roughly 0.8% rests with the top ten. Material for sequencing was peripheral blood. Receptor source: a young woman with acute or convalescent COVID-19.

The chain has TRBV5-4 and TRBJ2-2, with D unresolved. The V end was cut by 1 base, the J end by 0 bases, with 7 bases between. The CDR3 spans 15 residues. Looked up from germline, CDR1 is SGHNT and CDR2 is YYREEE (reference sequence). The CDR3 protein is CASSLPGPNTGELFF. The CDR3 DNA sequence: TGTGCCAGCAGCTTGCCAGGTCCGAACACCGGGGAGCTGTTTTTT.

The rearrangement uses TRBV4-3 and TRBJ1-3; D is uncertain. V lost 1 base to trimming and J lost 0 bases, with 10 bases between them. The CDR3 spans 16 residues. From germline, CDR1 is LGHNA and CDR2 YSLEER. In nucleotides, the CDR3 is TGCGCCAGCAGCCAAGTATCGGCTAGCTCTGGAAACACCATATATTTT. It encodes CASSQVSASSGNTIYF.

This chain joins TRBV9 and TRBJ1-5, with D possibly matching TRBD1 (5 bases). With 4 bases removed from V and 9 bases from J, the gap between germline ends came to 14 bases. The CDR3 is 13 amino acids. From germline, CDR1 is SGDLS and CDR2 YYNGEE. CDR3 coding DNA: TGTGCCAGCAGCTCTCACGGGGGGTGGCCCCAGCATTTT. The encoded protein is CASSSHGGWPQHF. The full variable domain, rest sourced from reference TRBV9 and TRBJ1-5, is DSGVTQTPKHLITATGQRVTLRCSPRSGDLSVYWYQQSLDQGLQFLIQYYNGEERAKGNILERFSAQQFPDLHSELNLSSLELGDSALYFCASSSHGGWPQHFGDGTRLSIL.

This chain uses TRBV6-2 or TRBV6-3 with TRBJ2-1, with TRBD2 matching 8 bases. This CDR3 has 14 residues. With V trimmed by 4 bases and J by 9 bases, 8 bases remained unmatched. CDR1 and CDR2 from the germline V gene are MNHEY and SVGEGT. The CDR3 DNA follows: TGTGCCAGCAGTTTCTCCGGGACTAGTGTTGAGCAGTTCTTC. Its protein product is CASSFSGTSVEQFF.

V is TRBV12-3 or TRBV12-4 and J is TRBJ1-2; 7 nucleotides match TRBD1. With 1 base clipped from V and 7 bases from J, the junction kept 3 bases outside the gene matches. The CDR3 sequence is 13 residues long. CDR3 sequence (DNA): TGTGCCAGCAGTTTAGAACAGGGGCTTGGCTACACCTTC. Translating it yields CASSLEQGLGYTF.

The V gene is TRBV5-1, the J gene TRBJ2-2; 7 bases map to TRBD1. The CDR3 extends over 15 amino acids. The V and J ends lost 3 bases and 0 bases, in that order; junction bases with no gene match: 2. Looked up from germline, CDR1 is SGHRS and CDR2 is YFSETQ. This CDR3 reads CASSSDRANTGELFF. CDR3 in DNA: TGCGCCAGCAGCTCAGACAGGGCGAACACCGGGGAGCTGTTTTTT.

This clone came up once. The rearrangement joins TRBV11-3 to TRBJ1-1; 8 bases map to TRBD1. Losses at the gene ends were 5 bases for V and 4 bases for J; bases not matched to a gene: 6. The CDR3 runs to 14 residues. Per germline, CDR1 SGHNT and CDR2 YENEEA. The CDR3 spells CASSPRTGLTEAFF. The CDR3 DNA sequence: TGTGCCAGCAGCCCCCGGACAGGGCTCACTGAAGCTTTCTTT. Full variable domain (remainder filled in from reference TRBV11-3 and TRBJ1-1): EAGVVQSPRYKIIEKKQPVAFWCNPISGHNTLYWYLQNLGQGPELLIRYENEEAVDDSQLPKDRFSAERLKGVDSTLKIQPAELGDSAVYLCASSPRTGLTEAFFGQGTRLTVV.

This chain joins TRBV6-5 and TRBJ2-2; no firm D call. Trimming cost V 3 bases and J 2 bases, with 13 bases left between them. The germline V gene has CDR1 MNHEY and CDR2 SVGAGI. The CDR3 covers 16 residues. In DNA form, the CDR3 reads TGTGCCAGCAGTTATATACTCCTCCCTAACACCGGGGAGCTGTTTTTT. Amino acid sequence: CASSYILLPNTGELFF.

The genes are TRBV19 and TRBJ1-1, with TRBD1 matching over 7 bases. With 9 bases clipped from V and 4 bases from J, the junction kept 17 bases outside the gene matches. The length of the CDR3 is 16 residues. Germline V gene data show CDR1 as LNHDA and CDR2 as SQIVND (reference sequence). CDR3 coding DNA: TGTGCCAGCCTACGGACCACAGGGGTCGGTAGCACTGAAGCTTTCTTT. This codes for CASLRTTGVGSTEAFF.

This chain connects TRBV7-2 to TRBJ1-1, with D tentatively TRBD1 (6 bases). The CDR3 runs to 15 residues. The V end lost 2 bases, the J end lost 1 base, and 11 bases lay between the germline ends. Per the germline V gene, CDR1 is SGHTA and CDR2 is FQGNSA. CDR3 bases: TGTGCCAGCAGCTTAAGGGACACCCGGAACACTGAAGCTTTCTTT. Its protein product is CASSLRDTRNTEAFF.

V usage is TRBV6-5 and J usage is TRBJ1-3; 7 nucleotides agree with TRBD1. Per the germline V gene, CDR1 is MNHEY and CDR2 is SVGAGI. Losses at the gene ends were 6 bases for V and 2 bases for J; bases not matched to a gene: 7. The CDR3 extends over 15 amino acids. The CDR3 loop reads CASSYTGDPGNTIYF. In DNA form, the CDR3 reads TGTGCCAGCAGCTATACAGGGGACCCTGGAAACACCATATATTTT.

As for this clone: The junction departs from the called germline gene at one end, perhaps through a read error. The chain uses TRBV5-1 and TRBJ1-3; D remains ambiguous. The CDR3 is 15 amino acids. Germline values: CDR1 SGHRS, CDR2 YFSETQ. The CDR3 loop is CTSSLAGEAGNTIYF. The CDR3 DNA reads TGCACCAGCAGCTTGGCCGGGGAAGCTGGAAACACCATATATTTT.

CDR3 region: CASSQAVAGDGYTF. Here the CDR3 DNA reads TGCGCCAGCAGCCAAGCCGTAGCAGGGGATGGCTACACCTTC. This chain uses TRBV4-3 with TRBJ1-2; D may be TRBD1 (6 bases). Germline-derived CDR1 and CDR2 are LGHNA and YSLEER. This CDR3 region has 14 residues. With 1 base removed from V and 6 bases from J, the gap between germline ends came to 12 bases.

V is TRBV4-3 and J is TRBJ2-4; 7 bases are shared with TRBD2. CDR1 LGHNA and CDR2 YSLEER come from the germline V gene. J gave up 1 base and V 4 bases, and 7 bases lay outside the gene matches. The CDR3 spans 16 residues. CDR3 bases: TGCGCCAGCAGCCGAAACCCCGGGGGGGCCAAAAACATTCAGTACTTC. The encoded protein is CASSRNPGGAKNIQYF.

This clone was observed a handful of times. This chain links TRBV6-5 with TRBJ1-2; D may be TRBD1 (5 bases). Trimming left V 9 bases short and J 2 bases short, with 10 bases between. CDR1 is MNHEY and CDR2 is SVGAGI in the germline V gene. The CDR3 length is 12 residues. The CDR3 spells CASSRVNYGYTF. CDR3 nucleotides: TGTGCCAGTTCCAGGGTGAACTATGGCTACACCTTC.

The gene calls are TRBV2 and TRBJ2-3, with a possible D match to TRBD1 (6 bases). The length of the CDR3 is 15 residues. The germline V gene encodes CDR1 SNHLY and CDR2 FYNNEI. V lost 5 bases, J lost 0 bases, and 12 bases lay in between. The CDR3 coding sequence is TGTGCCAGCAGTCGTGGACAGCGGAGCACAGATACGCAGTATTTT. This sequence encodes CASSRGQRSTDTQYF.

The chain employs TRBV6-5 and TRBJ1-2; no firm D call. The CDR3 totals 14 residues. V was pared by 3 bases and J by 0 bases, with 8 bases between. Germline loops: CDR1 MNHEY, CDR2 SVGAGI. In DNA, the CDR3 is TGTGCCAGCAGTTATTCTTTATCTAACTATGGCTACACCTTC. Translating it yields CASSYSLSNYGYTF.

This chain connects TRBV7-9 to TRBJ2-5; 9 bases match TRBD2. V was pared by 2 bases and J by 5 bases, with 12 bases of the junction left unmatched. The length of the CDR3 is 17 residues. CDR1 is SEHNR and CDR2 is FQNEAQ in the germline V gene (reference sequence). In DNA, the CDR3 is TGTGCCAGCAGCTTAATCGGTAGCGGGAGAATTGGGGAGACCCAGTACTTC. Encoded protein: CASSLIGSGRIGETQYF.

The chain combines TRBV27 with TRBJ2-5, with 11 nucleotides matching TRBD1. Germline CDR1 reads MNHEY; CDR2 reads SMNVEV (reference sequence). V lost 4 bases to trimming and J lost 2 bases; unmatched junction nucleotides: 3. This CDR3 spans 15 amino acids. CDR3 in amino acids: CASSSGQGGQETQYF. For the CDR3, the DNA is TGTGCCAGCAGTTCGGGACAGGGGGGTCAAGAGACCCAGTACTTC.

The CDR3 sequence is CASSDTGTQGNTIYF. CDR3 in DNA: TGTGCCAGCAGTGACACAGGGACGCAAGGAAACACCATATATTTT. This chain connects TRBV6-1 to TRBJ1-3; tentatively, D is TRBD1 (6 bases). The CDR3 consists of 15 residues. Germline V CDR1 and CDR2: MNHNS, SASEGT. Trimming took 3 bases from V and 4 from J, leaving 13 bases between them.

This clone was observed once. Germline is not matched at one junction end, which may reflect a read error. The chain recombines TRBV7-9 with TRBJ2-3; TRBD2 aligns across 10 bases. Germline CDR1 reads SEHNR; CDR2 reads FQNEAQ (reference sequence). The CDR3 has 14 amino acids. In nucleotides, the CDR3 is TGTGCCAGCAGCTCTAGCGGGGGCACAGATGCGCAGTATTTT. Amino acid sequence: CASSSSGGTDAQYF.

This chain connects TRBV3-1 (or the pseudogene TRBV3-2) to TRBJ1-4; D perhaps matches TRBD1 (5 bases). The CDR3 runs 14 residues. V was trimmed by 2 bases and J by 8 bases, leaving 12 bases between them. Germline V lookup: CDR1 LGHDT, CDR2 YNNKEL (reference sequence). In DNA form, the CDR3 reads TGTGCCAGCAGCCAAACCAGGGTCGGCGAAAAACTGTTTTTT. It encodes CASSQTRVGEKLFF.

The chain recombines TRBV12-3 or TRBV12-4 with TRBJ1-1; 7 bases fit TRBD1. This CDR3 is 13 amino acids long. V lost 4 bases to trimming and J lost 1 base; unmatched junction nucleotides: 0. CDR3 DNA: TGTGCCAGCAGTTGGACAGGGAACACTGAAGCTTTCTTT. Translating gives CASSWTGNTEAFF.

V is TRBV9 and J is TRBJ2-2; 7 bases fit TRBD2. This CDR3 has 18 residues. Unmatched junction bases numbered 8, after V lost 0 bases and J lost 0 bases. Germline values: CDR1 SGDLS, CDR2 YYNGEE. The CDR3 DNA follows: TGTGCCAGCAGCGTAGCCCCGCTCGGGAGGACGAACACCGGGGAGCTGTTTTTT. This codes for CASSVAPLGRTNTGELFF.

This clone was counted a single time. The chain combines TRBV19 with TRBJ2-3; 7 bases align to TRBD2. The V gene end was trimmed by 3 bases and the J gene end by 5 bases; junction bases not matched to a gene: 8. This CDR3 contains 15 residues. CDR1 and CDR2 from the germline V gene are LNHDA and SQIVND (reference sequence). As DNA, the CDR3 is TGTGCCAGTAGTATTTACGCGGGAGATAAAGATACGCAGTATTTT. Protein product: CASSIYAGDKDTQYF. The complete variable domain, with remaining parts taken from reference TRBV19 and TRBJ2-3, reads DGGITQSPKYLFRKEGQNVTLSCEQNLNHDAMYWYRQDPGQGLRLIYYSQIVNDFQKGDIAEGYSVSREKKESFPLTVTSAQKNPTAFYLCASSIYAGDKDTQYFGPGTRLTVL.

The chain combines TRBV2 with TRBJ2-7; a weak D match, TRBD1 (6 bases). CDR3 length: 14 amino acids. CDR1 is SNHLY, CDR2 FYNNEI, per germline. V lost 6 bases and J 2 bases, leaving 14 bases between the germline ends. The CDR3 loop is CASRDRDNAYEQYF. For the CDR3, the DNA is TGTGCCAGCAGGGACCGGGACAACGCCTACGAGCAGTACTTC.